Included here is one T cell receptor (beta chain) sequence, with context. What it binds is not known. The source of the sample is a study of cytomegalovirus exposure and HLA in healthy donors. Study outcomes and limitations: Later analysis associated a missense DCLRE1C variant with TCR beta V- and J-gene trimming.

V gave up 3 bases and J gave up 7 bases, with 13 bases separating them. The CDR3 runs to 14 residues. Germline-derived CDR1 and CDR2 are SNHLY and FYNNEI. The PCR had 60 Vbeta and 13 Jbeta primers. TCRdb's copy holds only in-frame clones and misses some; the assay was immunoSEQ multiplex PCR. The data show under 150,000 clones, over 70% seen once. Healthy bone marrow donors made up the cohort. Nominally healthy donors were sampled, though unrecorded immune exposures were likely. This TCR was recovered from a woman aged 40-49 years in good health and CMV-seropositive. V gene TRBV2 combines with J gene TRBJ1-5; unclear D gene. The specimen was PBMCs. Here the CDR3 reads CASSDGRKTQPQHF. The CDR3 region has the DNA TGTGCCAGCAGTGACGGGAGGAAGACGCAGCCCCAGCATTTT.